The clone carrying this TCR beta chain was picked up one time. What it binds is unknown. The CDR3 has 17 amino acids. From germline, CDR1 is PRHDT and CDR2 FYEKMQ (reference sequence). The germline V and J ends were trimmed by 4 bases and 1 base, with 14 bases remaining between them. The data were obtained in a study of cytomegalovirus exposure and HLA in healthy donors. The PCR made use of 60 Vbeta and 13 Jbeta primers. Libraries were prepared by immunoSEQ multiplex PCR; TCRdb keeps only in-frame clonotypes and omits some of them. The sample yields about 130,000 clones, around 74% seen once. Study-wide results and caveats: CMV serostatus stood as the only immune exposure information on hand. Across all donors, roughly uniform sequencing depth was an assumption of the presence/absence analyses.

This TCR came from a man younger than 35 in good health and CMV-seropositive. Sequenced material: PBMCs. The chain is built from TRBV13 and TRBJ2-6; D gene uncertain. Written as DNA, the CDR3 is TGTGCCAGCAGCTCGACATTTGACGTTTCTGGGGCCAACGTCCTGACTTTC. It translates to CASSSTFDVSGANVLTF.